The 19 T cell receptor beta chains below all came from one sample that was sequenced in a study of early T cells in non-severe SARS-CoV-2 infection. TCRdb itself ran the 5' RACE reads through MiXCR, one entry per CDR3 protein. The repertoire holds tens of thousands of distinct CDR3 sequences, with roughly an eighth as singletons. The sample taken for sequencing was whole blood. These TCRs come from an adult who was a healthcare worker with PCR-confirmed SARS-CoV-2 infection or an uninfected control (not recorded which).

The chain couples TRBV19 to TRBJ2-1, with 7 bases aligning to TRBD2. Germline CDR1 LNHDA, CDR2 SQIVND (reference sequence). V shed 3 bases and J 8 bases; nucleotides not matched to a gene: 13. The CDR3 runs to 16 residues. The CDR3 nucleotides are TGTGCCAGTAGTATGACCGGGACTACCCGAGGGGATGAGCAGTTCTTC. This sequence encodes CASSMTGTTRGDEQFF. Using reference TRBV19 and TRBJ2-1 for the parts outside the CDR3, the full variable domain is DGGITQSPKYLFRKEGQNVTLSCEQNLNHDAMYWYRQDPGQGLRLIYYSQIVNDFQKGDIAEGYSVSREKKESFPLTVTSAQKNPTAFYLCASSMTGTTRGDEQFFGPGTRLTVL.

This clonotype appeared many times. V gene TRBV18 combines with J gene TRBJ2-7; D is perhaps TRBD2 (6 bases). V dropped 1 base and J dropped 2 bases, with 15 bases sitting between them. The CDR3 sequence is 16 residues long. CDR1 KGHSH and CDR2 LQKENI come from the germline V gene. The CDR3 reads CASSPQAGTQTYEQYF. CDR3 bases: TGTGCCAGCTCACCACAGGCGGGGACGCAGACCTACGAGCAGTACTTC.

This clonotype was observed a handful of times. The chain uses TRBV19 and TRBJ1-5, with 7 bases aligning to TRBD1. CDR1 and CDR2 (germline): LNHDA, SQIVND (reference sequence). The J segment lost 7 bases and the V segment lost 9 bases, leaving 12 bases of the junction unmatched. CDR3 size: 14 residues. The CDR3 nucleotides read TGTGCCAGCTTGCCCAGGGGGACGCGGCAGCCCCAGCATTTT. Translating gives CASLPRGTRQPQHF.

This clonotype was picked up many times. CDR3 in DNA: TGTGCCAGCAGTTTGGGACAGGGAGGCCGGCAGCCCCAGCATTTT. It is translated as CASSLGQGGRQPQHF. The chain couples TRBV12-3 or TRBV12-4 to TRBJ1-5, with TRBD1 matching 9 bases. The CDR3 loop spans 15 amino acids. Trimming took 3 bases from V and 7 from J; bases not matched to a gene: 7.

As to this clonotype: This may be a read error: a much more frequent sequence differs by one nucleotide. The rearrangement uses TRBV5-1 and TRBJ1-5; the D is unclear. This CDR3 contains 14 residues. Deletions cut 4 bases from V and 5 bases from J, with 13 bases between. Looked up from germline, CDR1 is SGHRS and CDR2 is YFSETQ. For the CDR3, the DNA is TGCGCCAGCAGCCCTGGAGCATGGTATCAGCCCCAGCATTTT. It codes for CASSPGAWYQPQHF. Full variable domain (remainder filled in from reference TRBV5-1 and TRBJ1-5): KAGVTQTPRYLIKTRGQQVTLSCSPISGHRSVSWYQQTPGQGLQFLFEYFSETQRNKGNFPGRFSGRQFSNSRSEMNVSTLELGDSALYLCASSPGAWYQPQHFGDGTRLSIL.

The rearrangement uses TRBV10-3 and TRBJ2-7; a possible D gene is TRBD1 (6 bases). The V end was cut by 0 bases, the J end by 7 bases, with 10 bases between. The CDR3 consists of 13 residues. The V gene's germline CDR1 is ENHRY and CDR2 SYGVKD. CDR3 in DNA: TGTGCCATCAGTGAGTCGACAGGAAGGGAGCAGTACTTC. Protein: CAISESTGREQYF.

This clonotype was detected only a few times. The genes are TRBV7-8 and TRBJ2-7; 11 bases are a match to TRBD2. With V trimmed by 5 bases and J by 6 bases, 6 bases remained unmatched. CDR1 is SGHVS and CDR2 is FQNEAQ in the germline V gene. The CDR3 runs 14 residues. This CDR3 is CASSRSGRASEQYF. CDR3 sequence (DNA): TGTGCCAGCAGCCGTAGCGGGAGGGCAAGCGAGCAGTACTTC. The whole variable domain, filled in from reference TRBV7-8 and TRBJ2-7, reads GAGVSQSPRYKVAKRGQDVALRCDPISGHVSLFWYQQALGQGPEFLTYFQNEAQLDKSGLPSDRFFAERPEGSVSTLKIQRTQQEDSAVYLCASSRSGRASEQYFGPGTRLTVT.

This clonotype was detected only a few times. The chain couples TRBV29-1 to TRBJ2-3, with 13 bases identical to TRBD2. CDR1 and CDR2 from the germline V gene are SQVTM and ANQGSEA. The CDR3 loop spans 14 amino acids. J lost 3 bases, V lost 4 bases, and 1 base had no gene match. The chain's CDR3 is CSVGTSGRTDTQYF. DNA of the CDR3: TGCAGCGTTGGGACTAGCGGGAGAACAGATACGCAGTATTTT.

This clonotype showed up many times. CDR3 DNA sequence: TGTGCCAGCAGCCAAGGACTTTACCCATACGCCAGCTCCTACAATGAGCAGTTCTTC. Translating it yields CASSQGLYPYASSYNEQFF. The chain has TRBV3-1 and TRBJ2-1; D is undetermined. With 1 base removed from V and 0 bases from J, the gap between germline ends came to 19 bases. CDR1 and CDR2 from the germline V gene are LGHDT and YNNKEL (reference sequence). This CDR3 is 19 amino acids long.

This clonotype was counted at least ten times. This chain uses TRBV28 with TRBJ2-3; D is unclear. CDR1 is MDHEN, CDR2 SYDVKM, per germline. CDR3 size: 11 residues. The V gene lost 8 bases and the J gene lost 3 bases, with 6 bases spanning the gap. The CDR3 DNA sequence: TGTGCCAGCCTTCAAACAGATACGCAGTATTTT. The encoded protein is CASLQTDTQYF.

In this sample, this clonotype turned up many times. This chain joins TRBV5-5 and TRBJ1-1; D is unclear. Trimming removed 3 bases at V and 0 bases at J, with 6 bases between. There are 13 residues in the CDR3. Germline CDR1 reads SGHKS; CDR2 reads YYEKEE (reference sequence). The CDR3 bases are TGTGCCAGCAGCTCGGCGATGAACACTGAAGCTTTCTTT. Protein: CASSSAMNTEAFF.

V is TRBV7-3 and J is TRBJ2-3; maybe TRBD2 (6 bases). Looked up from germline, CDR1 is SGHTA and CDR2 is FQGTGA. The CDR3 has 16 residues. V lost 3 bases and J 3 bases, leaving 16 bases between the germline ends. The CDR3 loop reads CASSLFGGERTDTQYF. The CDR3 nucleotides are TGTGCCAGCAGCTTGTTCGGAGGGGAGAGGACAGATACGCAGTATTTT. Together with reference TRBV7-3 and TRBJ2-3, the CDR3 gives the full variable domain: GAGVSQTPSNKVTEKGKYVELRCDPISGHTALYWYRQSLGQGPEFLIYFQGTGAADDSGLPNDRFFAVRPEGSVSTLKIQRTERGDSAVYLCASSLFGGERTDTQYFGPGTRLTVL.

This clonotype was counted ten times or more. V and J are TRBV19 and TRBJ2-1; D may be TRBD1 or TRBD2 (5 bases each). CDR1 is LNHDA and CDR2 is SQIVND in the germline V gene (reference sequence). This CDR3 has 15 amino acids. V was trimmed by 1 base and J by 4 bases, leaving 11 bases between them. Written as DNA, the CDR3 is TGTGCCAGTAGTATAGGTCCCGGGGCATACAATGAGCAGTTCTTC. Translated, it gives CASSIGPGAYNEQFF.

This clonotype was picked up many times. V gene TRBV6-6 combines with J gene TRBJ2-2, with a tentative D call TRBD2 (5 bases). The germline V gene encodes CDR1 MNHNY and CDR2 SVGAGI (reference sequence). The CDR3 extends over 14 amino acids. V was trimmed by 6 bases and J by 6 bases, leaving 14 bases between them. CDR3 nucleotides: TGTGCCAGCAGGACCCCCGGAGGCGCCGGGGAGCTGTTTTTT. Its translation: CASRTPGGAGELFF.

The V and J genes are TRBV28 and TRBJ1-2; D not certain. The V end was cut by 1 base, the J end by 7 bases, with 7 bases between. There are 12 residues in the CDR3. Germline V lookup: CDR1 MDHEN, CDR2 SYDVKM. The CDR3 DNA is TGTGCCAGCAGTTTATCCAAGCGTGGCTACACCTTC. This codes for CASSLSKRGYTF.

At least ten counts were recorded for this clonotype. The rearrangement links TRBV12-3 or TRBV12-4 to TRBJ1-1; D is perhaps TRBD1 (5 bases). With 4 bases removed from V and 5 bases from J, the gap between germline ends came to 11 bases. The CDR3 has 13 amino acids. The CDR3 region has the DNA TGTGCCAGCAGTTGGGGAGGGGCTACTGAAGCTTTCTTT. It yields the protein CASSWGGATEAFF.

The gene calls are TRBV3-1 and TRBJ2-3; TRBD2 might be the D (6 bases). Germline lookup yields CDR1 LGHDT and CDR2 YNNKEL (reference sequence). V lost 3 bases to trimming and J lost 2 bases, with 9 bases between them. The CDR3 is made up of 14 amino acids. The CDR3 is CASSQRDFTDTQYF. The CDR3 coding sequence is TGTGCCAGCAGCCAGAGGGACTTCACAGATACGCAGTATTTT.

This clonotype showed up many times. The genes are TRBV11-2 and TRBJ2-3, with D perhaps matching TRBD2 (6 bases). Per germline, CDR1 SGHAT and CDR2 FQNNGV. Trimming took off 7 bases at V and 2 bases at J, with 19 bases between the two ends. The CDR3 loop spans 16 amino acids. The CDR3 nucleotides read TGTGCCAGCACCCGAAGGGGTAGCGGCTACACAGATACGCAGTATTTT. Amino acid sequence: CASTRRGSGYTDTQYF. The complete variable domain, with remaining parts taken from reference TRBV11-2 and TRBJ2-3, reads EAGVAQSPRYKIIEKRQSVAFWCNPISGHATLYWYQQILGQGPKLLIQFQNNGVVDDSQLPKDRFSAERLKGVDSTLKIQPAKLEDSAVYLCASTRRGSGYTDTQYFGPGTRLTVL.

There are many counts of this clonotype. This rearrangement joins TRBV5-6 to TRBJ1-5; 8 bases agree with TRBD1. Germline V gene lookup returns CDR1 SGHDT and CDR2 YYEEEE. This CDR3 contains 15 residues. V trimming: 0 bases; J trimming: 2 bases; junction bases outside the gene matches: 1. The CDR3 here is CASSLAGGGNQPQHF. The CDR3 DNA sequence: TGTGCCAGCAGCTTGGCAGGGGGCGGCAATCAGCCCCAGCATTTT.